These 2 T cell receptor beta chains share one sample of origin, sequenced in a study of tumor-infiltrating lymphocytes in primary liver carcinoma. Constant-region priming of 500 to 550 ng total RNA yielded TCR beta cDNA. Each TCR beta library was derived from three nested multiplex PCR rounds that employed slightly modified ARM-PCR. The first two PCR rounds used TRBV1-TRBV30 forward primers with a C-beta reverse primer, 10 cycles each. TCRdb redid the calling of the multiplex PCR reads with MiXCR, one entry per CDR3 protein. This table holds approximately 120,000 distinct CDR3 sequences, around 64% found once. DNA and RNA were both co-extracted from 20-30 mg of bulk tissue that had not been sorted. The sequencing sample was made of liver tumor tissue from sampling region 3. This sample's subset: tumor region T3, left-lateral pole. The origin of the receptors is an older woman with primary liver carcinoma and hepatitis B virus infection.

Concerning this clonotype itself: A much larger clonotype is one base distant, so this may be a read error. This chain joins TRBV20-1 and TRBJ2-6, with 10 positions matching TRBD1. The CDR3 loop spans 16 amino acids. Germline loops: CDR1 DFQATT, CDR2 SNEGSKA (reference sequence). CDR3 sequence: CSAGTGANSGANVPTF. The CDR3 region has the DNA TGCAGTGCTGGGACAGGGGCCAACTCTGGGGCCAACGTCCCGACTTTC.

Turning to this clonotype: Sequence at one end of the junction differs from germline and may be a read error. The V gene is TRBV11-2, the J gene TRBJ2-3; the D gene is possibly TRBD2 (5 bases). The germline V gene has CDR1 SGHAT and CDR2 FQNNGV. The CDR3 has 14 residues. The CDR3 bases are TGTGACAGCAGCCCAGTCGGGCGGGCAGATACGCAGTATTTT. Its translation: CDSSPVGRADTQYF.